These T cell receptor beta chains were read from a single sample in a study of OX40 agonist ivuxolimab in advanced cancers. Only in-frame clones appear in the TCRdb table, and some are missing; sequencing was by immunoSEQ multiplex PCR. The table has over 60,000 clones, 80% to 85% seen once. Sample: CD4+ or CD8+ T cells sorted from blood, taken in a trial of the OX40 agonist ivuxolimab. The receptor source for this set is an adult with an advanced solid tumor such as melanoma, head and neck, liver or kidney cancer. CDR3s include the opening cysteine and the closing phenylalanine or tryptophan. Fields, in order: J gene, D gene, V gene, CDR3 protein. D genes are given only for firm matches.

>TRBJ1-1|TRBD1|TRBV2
CASSGQGNTEAFF
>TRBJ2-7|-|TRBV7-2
CASSPATGYEQYF
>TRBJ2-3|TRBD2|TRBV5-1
CASSPRTSGRWGTDTQYF
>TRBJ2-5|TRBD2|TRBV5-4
CASSSTWGLQETQYF
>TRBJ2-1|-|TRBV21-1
CASSTQGRPYNEQFF
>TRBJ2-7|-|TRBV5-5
CASSQVLLGYEQYF
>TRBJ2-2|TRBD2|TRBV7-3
CASRLAGGPTGELFF
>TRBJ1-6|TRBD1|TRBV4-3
CASSQGGAGGSPLHF
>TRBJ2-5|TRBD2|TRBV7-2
CASRKSGGRLRETQYF
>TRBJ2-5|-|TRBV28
CASSLVGGQETQYF
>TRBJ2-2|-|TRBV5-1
CASRRDPANTGELFF
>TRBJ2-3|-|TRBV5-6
CASSLELAATDTQYF
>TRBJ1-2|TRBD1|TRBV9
CASSPRWTGGPGSNYGYTF
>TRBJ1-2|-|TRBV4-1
CASSQMGLKGRASYGYTF
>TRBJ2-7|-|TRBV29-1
CSAKTGSYEQYF
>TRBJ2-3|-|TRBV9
CASSVNSGTPDTQYF
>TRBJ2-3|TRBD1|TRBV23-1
CASSLRVGQQFTDTQYF
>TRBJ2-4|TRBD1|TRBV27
CASSYRGLSKNIQYF
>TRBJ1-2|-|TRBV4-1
CASSHNEGQAYGYTF
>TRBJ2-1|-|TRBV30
CAWSPRERDEQFF
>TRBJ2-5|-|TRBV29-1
CSVGTDKETQYF
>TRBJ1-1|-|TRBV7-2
CASSLEAGFTEAFF
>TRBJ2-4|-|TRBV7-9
CASSLQGSKNIQYF
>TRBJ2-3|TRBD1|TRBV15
CATSSPTGGRPDTQYF
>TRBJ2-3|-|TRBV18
CASFGTGTDTQYF
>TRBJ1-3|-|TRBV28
CASSLAEFSGNTIYF
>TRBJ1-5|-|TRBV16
CASSQVISNQPQHF